This entry lists 23 T cell receptor beta chains sequenced from one sample in a study of HIV-infected children after antiretroviral therapy interruption. Treatment in this sample: PENTA 11 planned treatment interruption arm or continuous ART arm. The TCR library was built from RNA with a 3' RACE protocol and unique molecular identifiers. TCRdb called the 3' RACE reads again in MiXCR, with one record for every CDR3 protein. The sample lists about 89,000 distinct CDR3 sequences; 5.5% to 8.5% were seen once. Material: CD45RA+ CD4+ T cells from PBMCs, pooled from several time points, obtained from a donor given antiretroviral therapy, either interrupted or continuous. Indicated subset: naive CD4+ CD45RA+ CD45RO- T cells. The receptors come from a pool of human donors with HIV.

This clonotype was recorded a few times. The chain carries TRBV12-3 or TRBV12-4 and TRBJ2-3; D is perhaps TRBD1 (6 bases). The CDR3 runs 16 residues. Trimming pared 1 base from V and 2 bases from J, leaving 13 bases between. Written as DNA, the CDR3 is TGTGCCAGCAGTTTAGGGTGGGGGCCTCTCACAGATACGCAGTATTTT. Protein sequence: CASSLGWGPLTDTQYF.

This clonotype was picked up one time. CDR3 protein: CATSRARYQPQHF. The CDR3 DNA follows: TGTGCCACCAGCAGAGCGCGATATCAGCCCCAGCATTTT. The chain is built from TRBV15 and TRBJ1-5; D is uncertain. Per germline, CDR1 LNHNV and CDR2 YYDKDF (reference sequence). V dropped 1 base and J dropped 5 bases, with 6 bases sitting between them. This CDR3 is 13 amino acids long.

This clonotype was found many times. The CDR3 sequence is CASSLKTGPHQPQHF. The DNA for the CDR3 is TGTGCCAGCAGCCTTAAGACCGGACCCCATCAGCCCCAGCATTTT. This chain joins TRBV7-2 and TRBJ1-5, with D uncertain. Germline V gene lookup returns CDR1 SGHTA and CDR2 FQGNSA. CDR3 length equals 15 residues. V lost 5 bases and J lost 5, with 16 bases in between.

This clonotype has a handful of counts. The J gene is TRBJ1-1, the V gene TRBV3-1; D might be TRBD1 (5 bases). With 4 bases removed from V and 4 bases from J, the gap between germline ends came to 13 bases. The CDR3 length is 14 residues. Germline CDR1 LGHDT, CDR2 YNNKEL (reference sequence). CDR3 amino acids: CASSLRSTVTEAFF. CDR3 nucleotides: TGTGCCAGCAGCCTAAGATCGACAGTCACTGAAGCTTTCTTT. The full variable domain, in which reference TRBV3-1 and TRBJ1-1 provide the parts outside the CDR3, is DTAVSQTPKYLVTQMGNDKSIKCEQNLGHDTMYWYKQDSKKFLKIMFSYNNKELIINETVPNRFSPKSPDKAHLNLHINSLELGDSAVYFCASSLRSTVTEAFFGQGTRLTVV.

This clonotype was picked up many times. The rearrangement uses TRBV30 and TRBJ2-1; unclear D gene. V lost 5 bases, J lost 10 bases, and 12 bases lay in between. Germline V gene data show CDR1 as GTSNPN and CDR2 as SVGIG (reference sequence). The CDR3 is 11 residues long. Here the CDR3 reads CAWLIGREQFF. The CDR3 DNA reads TGTGCCTGGCTCATAGGTCGCGAGCAGTTCTTC.

V usage is TRBV20-1 and J usage is TRBJ2-7; D unclear. Germline V gives CDR1 DFQATT, CDR2 SNEGSKA (reference sequence). This CDR3 comprises 14 residues. Trimming removed 0 bases from V and 1 base from J, with 10 bases in between. CDR3 in amino acids: CSARDFAGSYEQYF. In DNA, the CDR3 is TGCAGTGCTAGAGATTTTGCAGGTTCCTACGAGCAGTACTTC.

To note about this clonotype: This may stem from a read error, because a much larger clone lies one nucleotide away. The chain employs TRBV28 and TRBJ1-3, with 8 bases matching TRBD1. Germline CDR1 and CDR2: MDHEN and SYDVKM. CDR3 length: 16 amino acids. In DNA, the CDR3 is TGTGCCAGCAGTCTCCAGGGGGCAATTTATGGAAACGCCATATATTTT. Translated, it gives CASSLQGAIYGNAIYF.

This clonotype was seen a few times. CDR3 in DNA: TGCGCCAGCAGCCCCCCGAGGACAGGGGGCTACGAGCAGTACTTC. Residues: CASSPPRTGGYEQYF. The chain carries TRBV5-1 and TRBJ2-7, with 10 bases matching TRBD1. Looked up from germline, CDR1 is SGHRS and CDR2 is YFSETQ. V shed 4 bases and J 3 bases; nucleotides not matched to a gene: 7. The CDR3 totals 15 residues. Variable domain in full (rest from reference TRBV5-1 and TRBJ2-7): KAGVTQTPRYLIKTRGQQVTLSCSPISGHRSVSWYQQTPGQGLQFLFEYFSETQRNKGNFPGRFSGRQFSNSRSEMNVSTLELGDSALYLCASSPPRTGGYEQYFGPGTRLTVT.

This chain links TRBV6-6 with TRBJ2-3; the D call may be TRBD1 or TRBD2 (5 bases each). The CDR3 covers 13 residues. Per germline, CDR1 MNHNY and CDR2 SVGAGI (reference sequence). V lost 2 bases and J lost 3, with 6 bases in between. This CDR3 is CASSYGGTDTQYF. The CDR3 coding sequence is TGTGCCAGCAGTTACGGGGGAACAGATACGCAGTATTTT.

This clonotype was picked up many times. The J gene is TRBJ1-1, the V gene TRBV7-3, with a tentative D call TRBD1 (5 bases). There are 13 residues in the CDR3. Trimming took off 5 bases at V and 3 bases at J, with 10 bases between the two ends. Germline CDR1 and CDR2: SGHTA and FQGTGA. In DNA form, the CDR3 reads TGTGCCAGCAGCCAGACAGTGGACACTGAAGCTTTCTTT. Amino acid sequence: CASSQTVDTEAFF. The full variable domain, in which reference TRBV7-3 and TRBJ1-1 provide the parts outside the CDR3, is GAGVSQTPSNKVTEKGKYVELRCDPISGHTALYWYRQSLGQGPEFLIYFQGTGAADDSGLPNDRFFAVRPEGSVSTLKIQRTERGDSAVYLCASSQTVDTEAFFGQGTRLTVV.

In its sample, this clonotype was seen a few times. V gene TRBV18 combines with J gene TRBJ2-5; D unclear. This CDR3 contains 13 residues. The V gene's germline CDR1 is KGHSH and CDR2 LQKENI. V shed 2 bases and J shed 2 bases, with 6 bases lying between them. CDR3 residues: CASSPSRQETQYF. CDR3 nucleotides: TGTGCCAGCTCACCATCGAGGCAAGAGACCCAGTACTTC.

V and J are TRBV7-8 and TRBJ2-2, with 8 bases fitting TRBD1. CDR3 length: 18 residues. In germline, CDR1 is SGHVS, CDR2 FQNEAQ. V lost 5 bases and J lost 4; bases outside the gene matches: 15. Here the CDR3 reads CASSHTHFGQGFTGELFF. DNA of the CDR3: TGTGCCAGCAGCCATACTCACTTCGGACAGGGATTCACCGGGGAGCTGTTTTTT.

This clonotype was detected only a few times. The CDR3 sequence is CSARDSRGTDTQYF. As DNA, the CDR3 is TGCAGTGCTAGAGATAGCAGGGGGACAGATACGCAGTATTTT. The chain has TRBV20-1 and TRBJ2-3; TRBD1 aligns across 7 bases. CDR3 length: 14 residues. Germline assignment: CDR1 DFQATT and CDR2 SNEGSKA (reference sequence). After removal of 0 bases from V and 3 bases from J, the junction contained 3 bases not matched to a gene.

This clonotype has a count of ten or more. The V gene is TRBV2, the J gene TRBJ1-5, with D hard to call. Germline-derived CDR1 and CDR2 are SNHLY and FYNNEI. Trimming removed 1 base at V and 1 base at J, with 8 bases between. The CDR3 extends over 15 amino acids. The CDR3, as DNA: TGTGCCAGCAGTGAAGAAAGGTGGAGCAATCAGCCCCAGCATTTT. Its translation: CASSEERWSNQPQHF.

The sample holds many counts of this clonotype. The CDR3 here is CASSRSLQGVGELFF. CDR3 in DNA: TGTGCCAGCAGTAGAAGCTTACAGGGCGTCGGGGAGCTGTTTTTT. The gene calls are TRBV6-5 and TRBJ2-2; D may be TRBD1 (6 bases). V was shortened by 5 bases and J by 7 bases, with 17 bases between the two germline ends. Germline V lookup: CDR1 MNHEY, CDR2 SVGAGI. This CDR3 region has 15 residues.

This clonotype was seen repeatedly, ten times or more. This chain connects TRBV11-3 to TRBJ2-2; 7 bases fit TRBD2. The V and J ends lost 7 bases and 3 bases, in that order; junction bases with no gene match: 2. The CDR3 extends over 13 amino acids. Germline loops: CDR1 SGHNT, CDR2 YENEEA. CDR3 protein: CASMGGDTGELFF. The CDR3 DNA follows: TGTGCCAGCATGGGAGGGGACACCGGGGAGCTGTTTTTT. The full variable domain, in which reference TRBV11-3 and TRBJ2-2 provide the parts outside the CDR3, is EAGVVQSPRYKIIEKKQPVAFWCNPISGHNTLYWYLQNLGQGPELLIRYENEEAVDDSQLPKDRFSAERLKGVDSTLKIQPAELGDSAVYLCASMGGDTGELFFGEGSRLTVL.

This clonotype has a count of ten or more. The V call is TRBV7-8, the J call TRBJ1-1; no clear D gene. V was trimmed by 6 bases and J by 0 bases, leaving 8 bases between them. The CDR3 runs 13 residues. Per the germline V gene, CDR1 is SGHVS and CDR2 is FQNEAQ. The CDR3 nucleotides are TGTGCCAGCAGGGCCCGGATGAACACTGAAGCTTTCTTT. Amino acid sequence: CASRARMNTEAFF.

This clonotype was observed a handful of times. Because it lacks the conserved phenylalanine or tryptophan at the end, this CDR3 is likely a read error. The DNA is omitted, as the CDR3 cannot be located on it reliably, and the CDR3 follows TCRdb's listing. The chain joins TRBV6-9 to TRBJ2-7; no check of the table's D call, TRBD2, against the DNA was made. A total of 9 residues make up the CDR3, ends included. Germline lookup yields CDR1 MNHGY and CDR2 SVAAGI. The CDR3 here is CASRSGGEI.

Many counts were recorded for this clonotype. The V gene is TRBV24-1, the J gene TRBJ2-4; TRBD1 matches at 8 bases. Trimming took 5 bases from V and 6 from J; bases not matched to a gene: 2. The CDR3 spans 13 residues. Germline V CDR1 and CDR2: KGHDR, SFDVKD. CDR3 residues: CATSGGQANIQYF. The CDR3 DNA follows: TGTGCCACCAGTGGGGGACAGGCAAACATTCAGTACTTC.

The chain links TRBV5-1 to TRBJ1-1; possible D gene TRBD1, 5 bases. Germline CDR1 and CDR2: SGHRS and YFSETQ. The CDR3 contains 16 residues. The germline V and J ends were trimmed by 2 bases and 0 bases, with 14 bases remaining between them. This chain's CDR3 is CASSFGAGNMNTEAFF. As DNA, the CDR3 is TGCGCCAGCAGCTTTGGAGCAGGGAACATGAACACTGAAGCTTTCTTT.

This clonotype was counted many times. DNA of the CDR3: TGTGCCAGCAGTCCCCGGGGAGGGCCTAGCACAGATACGCAGTATTTT. Protein product: CASSPRGGPSTDTQYF. The chain combines TRBV6-1 with TRBJ2-3, with TRBD2 matching over 7 bases. The germline CDR1 and CDR2 sequences are MNHNS and SASEGT. CDR3 size: 16 residues. V lost 5 bases, J lost 0 bases, and 8 bases stayed unmatched.

The sample holds a few counts of this clonotype. V and J are TRBV5-1 and TRBJ2-1; 14 bases fit TRBD2. Germline V gene data show CDR1 as SGHRS and CDR2 as YFSETQ. V lost 4 bases and J lost 9; bases outside the gene matches: 18. CDR3 length: 19 residues. CDR3: CASSRTTPVTSGGAAEQFF. Here the CDR3 DNA reads TGCGCCAGCAGCCGGACCACACCTGTGACTAGCGGGGGGGCCGCTGAGCAGTTCTTC.

This clonotype was observed many times. The chain joins TRBV12-3 or TRBV12-4 to TRBJ2-1; TRBD1 might be the D (6 bases). The V end lost 5 bases, the J end lost 2 bases, and 13 bases lay between the germline ends. The CDR3 consists of 15 residues. The CDR3 nucleotides are TGTGCCAGCAGTCAGGGGTTTGGGACCTACAATGAGCAGTTCTTC. It yields the protein CASSQGFGTYNEQFF.